This T cell receptor (beta chain) originates from a study of T cells in Graves' hyperthyroidism and ophthalmopathy. This clonotype was found many times. The TCR beta CDR3 regions underwent amplification using RNA transcripts as the source. First-round RT-PCR targeting the TCR CDR3 was performed with the HTBI primer set. TCRdb redid the calling of the multiplex PCR reads with MiXCR, one entry per CDR3 protein. In the table there are roughly 500,000 distinct CDR3 sequences, 40% to 50% of which are singletons. In germline, CDR1 is SEHNR, CDR2 FQNEAQ (reference sequence). The CDR3 length is 12 residues. The J segment lost 4 bases and the V segment lost 5 bases, leaving 1 base of the junction unmatched.

The sequence was collected from an adult woman with Graves' disease, either hyperthyroidism or ophthalmopathy (not recorded which). The sample consisted of peripheral blood or thyroid tissue (not recorded which). The chain joins TRBV7-9 to TRBJ2-7; 8 positions agree with TRBD2. The chain's CDR3 is CASSASGYEQYF. CDR3 nucleotide sequence: TGTGCCAGCAGCGCTAGCGGGTACGAGCAGTACTTC.